This T cell receptor (beta chain) originates from a study of T cell clones after liver transplantation. Study-wide context: As an antigen-independent comparator, third-party-reactive TCRbeta sequences came from pre-transplant mixed lymphocyte reactions.

The germline CDR1 and CDR2 sequences are MNHEY and SMNVEV (reference sequence). V gave up 5 bases and J gave up 4 bases; unmatched junction bases: 5. This CDR3 comprises 15 residues. Profiling relied on immunoSEQ multiplex PCR, and the TCRdb table lists in-frame clones only, not all of them. The table shows several thousand clones, with over 60% occurring only once. The clonotype comes from a human donor who received a liver transplant. The chain carries TRBV27 and TRBJ2-1, with 10 bases matching TRBD2. The sample consisted of CD8+ T cells from blood, taken before liver transplant. CDR3 bases: TGTGCCAGCAGTACCTTAGCGGGAGGATACAATGAGCAGTTCTTC. Translation gives CASSTLAGGYNEQFF.